The text below deals with one TCR beta chain. Its antigen is currently unknown. Sample time point: cycle 4 day 1 (C4D1), after around six weeks of nivolumab. Each patient relapsed following autologous stem cell transplantation, and prior brentuximab vedotin exposure differed. Complete response, partial response or progressive disease constituted the best responses recorded. The data were obtained in a study of PD-1 blockade in classical Hodgkin lymphoma. Across the study: The nivolumab dose that patients received was 3 mg/kg, given intravenously every 2 weeks. Study-level results: There remain no defined causes for the repertoire differences, which possibly reflect disease activity or prior therapy. TCR diversity in CD4+, not CD8+, cells rose significantly by C4D1.

The protocol was immunoSEQ multiplex PCR, while the TCRdb copy is restricted to in-frame clones and leaves out a portion. The sample yields 85,000 to 90,000 clones, just over 90% seen once. The receptor comes from a human donor with classical Hodgkin lymphoma. The sequences come from peripheral blood mononuclear cells (PBMCs), collected before the fourth cycle of nivolumab.

In DNA form, the CDR3 reads TGTGCCAGCAGATATAACAAGGGTGGGGGGGGTGATACGCAGTATTTT. Its protein is CASRYNKGGGGDTQYF. V and J are TRBV27 and TRBJ2-3; 7 bases are shared with TRBD2. Germline CDR1 MNHEY, CDR2 SMNVEV (reference sequence). With 6 bases clipped from V and 6 bases from J, the junction kept 15 bases outside the gene matches. The CDR3 has 16 residues.